A single T cell receptor (beta chain) is shown here with its context. The data were taken from a study of control samples from healthy donors and cancer patients. With 0 bases removed from V and 5 bases from J, the gap between germline ends came to 13 bases. The CDR3 totals 15 residues. Looked up from germline, CDR1 is SGHTA and CDR2 is FQGNSA. The assay was immunoSEQ multiplex PCR, and TCRdb's table has in-frame clones only and misses some. The sample holds under 450,000 clones, over 75% seen once. This chain links TRBV7-2 with TRBJ2-5; D is perhaps TRBD2 (6 bases). The clonotype comes from a man aged 40-55 years with head and neck cancer. The material sequenced was PBMCs. Here the CDR3 reads CASSLAPTRRETQYF. The CDR3 bases are TGTGCCAGCAGCTTAGCTCCGACTAGGCGGGAGACCCAGTACTTC.